A selection of T cell receptor beta chains follows, all from one sample in a study of blood T cell repertoires in COVID-19. Sequencing was performed with immunoSEQ multiplex PCR; in TCRdb, only in-frame clones are kept and a portion is missing. The sample carries over 400,000 clones, around nine tenths recorded once. Sequenced: peripheral blood. These receptors were taken from a woman aged 45-60 years with COVID-19, enrolled during active disease. CDR3s include the opening cysteine and the closing phenylalanine or tryptophan. D genes are given only for firm matches. Size tells how often a clone was seen (once, few, many) or the class of an expanded clone, and some rows leave it out.

D gene,clone size,J gene,V gene,CDR3 protein,CDR3 DNA
.,.,TRBJ2-7,TRBV2,CATLGPGLELSSYEQYF,TGTGCCACTTTAGGGCCAGGGCTTGAGTTGAGTTCCTACGAGCAGTACTTC
TRBD1,.,TRBJ1-1,TRBV4-1,CASSPGTGKTTEAFF,TGCGCCAGCAGTCCCGGGACAGGGAAGACCACTGAAGCTTTCTTT
TRBD1,.,TRBJ1-6,TRBV19,CASRPDRSSSYNSPLHF,TGTGCCAGTAGACCGGACAGGTCGAGCTCCTATAATTCACCCCTCCACTTT
TRBD1,.,TRBJ1-3,TRBV10-3,CAIKSQGTGNTIYF,TGTGCCATCAAGTCACAGGGGACTGGAAACACCATATATTTT
TRBD1,.,TRBJ1-1,TRBV18,CASSRMDRGTEAFF,TGTGCCAGCTCACGAATGGACAGGGGGACTGAAGCTTTCTTT
TRBD1,.,TRBJ2-1,TRBV9,CASSPQSGTGSYNEQFF,TGTGCCAGCAGCCCTCAATCCGGGACAGGGTCCTACAATGAGCAGTTCTTC
.,few,TRBJ1-1,TRBV13,CASSLGQGGREAFF,TGTGCCAGCAGCTTAGGCCAGGGTGGTCGGGAGGCTTTCTTT
.,.,TRBJ2-3,TRBV6-5,CASRPGLSTDTQYF,TGTGCCAGCAGGCCGGGTCTTAGCACAGATACGCAGTATTTT
TRBD1,.,TRBJ2-1,TRBV28,CASSRGTGDYNEQFF,TGTGCCAGCAGCCGAGGGACAGGGGATTACAATGAGCAGTTCTTC
TRBD1,.,TRBJ2-2,TRBV7-6,CASSSWTGKAGELFF,TGTGCCAGCAGCTCGTGGACAGGGAAGGCCGGGGAGCTGTTTTTT
TRBD1,.,TRBJ2-6,TRBV7-9,CASSTGQGTGANVLTF,TGTGCCAGCAGCACCGGACAGGGTACTGGGGCCAACGTCCTGACTTTC
.,.,TRBJ1-6,TRBV6-5,CASRDAQGRDSPLHF,TGTGCCAGCAGGGACGCCCAGGGAAGAGATTCACCCCTCCACTTT